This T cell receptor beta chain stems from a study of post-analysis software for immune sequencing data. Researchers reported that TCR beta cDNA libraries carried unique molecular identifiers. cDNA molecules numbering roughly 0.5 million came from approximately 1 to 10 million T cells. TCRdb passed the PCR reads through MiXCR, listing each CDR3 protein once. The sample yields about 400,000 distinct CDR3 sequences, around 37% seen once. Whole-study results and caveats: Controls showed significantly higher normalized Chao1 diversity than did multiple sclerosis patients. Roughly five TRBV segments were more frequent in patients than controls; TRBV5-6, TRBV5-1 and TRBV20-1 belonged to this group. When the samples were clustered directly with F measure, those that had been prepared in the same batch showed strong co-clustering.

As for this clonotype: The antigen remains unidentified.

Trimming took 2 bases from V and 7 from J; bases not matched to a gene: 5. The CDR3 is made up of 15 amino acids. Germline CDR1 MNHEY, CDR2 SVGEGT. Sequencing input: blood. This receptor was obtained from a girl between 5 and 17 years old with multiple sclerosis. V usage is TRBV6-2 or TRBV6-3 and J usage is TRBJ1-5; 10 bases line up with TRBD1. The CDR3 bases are TGTGCCAGCAGTTACCGGGGACAGGGGTACCAGCCCCAGCATTTT. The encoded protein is CASSYRGQGYQPQHF.